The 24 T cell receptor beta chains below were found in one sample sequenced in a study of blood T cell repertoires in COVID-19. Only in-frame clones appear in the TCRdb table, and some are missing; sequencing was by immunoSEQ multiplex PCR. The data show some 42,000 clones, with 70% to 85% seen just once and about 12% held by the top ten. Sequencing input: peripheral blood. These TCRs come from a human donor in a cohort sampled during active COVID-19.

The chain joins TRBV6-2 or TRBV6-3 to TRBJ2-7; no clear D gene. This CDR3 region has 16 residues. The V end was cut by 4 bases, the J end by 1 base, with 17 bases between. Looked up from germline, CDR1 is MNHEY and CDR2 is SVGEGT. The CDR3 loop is CASSSPTALTSYEQYF. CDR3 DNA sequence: TGTGCCAGCAGTTCCCCAACCGCACTTACTTCCTACGAGCAGTACTTC.

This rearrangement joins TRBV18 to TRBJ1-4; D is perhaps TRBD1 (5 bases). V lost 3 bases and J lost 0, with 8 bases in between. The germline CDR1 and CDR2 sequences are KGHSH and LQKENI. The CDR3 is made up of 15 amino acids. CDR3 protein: CASSPWGTTNEKLFF. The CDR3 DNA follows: TGTGCCAGCTCACCCTGGGGCACAACTAATGAAAAACTGTTTTTT.

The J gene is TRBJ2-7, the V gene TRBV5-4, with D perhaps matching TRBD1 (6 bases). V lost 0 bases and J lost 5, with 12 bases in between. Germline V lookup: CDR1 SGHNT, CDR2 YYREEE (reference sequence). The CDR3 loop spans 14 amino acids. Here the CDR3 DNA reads TGTGCCAGCAGCTTGGTAGACAGGAGAAACGAGCAGTACTTC. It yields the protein CASSLVDRRNEQYF.

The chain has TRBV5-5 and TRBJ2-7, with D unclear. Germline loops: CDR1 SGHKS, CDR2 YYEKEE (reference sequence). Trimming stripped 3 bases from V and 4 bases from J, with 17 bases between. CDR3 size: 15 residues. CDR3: CASSSSGQPHYEQYF. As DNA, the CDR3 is TGTGCCAGCAGCTCCTCTGGGCAGCCCCATTACGAGCAGTACTTC.

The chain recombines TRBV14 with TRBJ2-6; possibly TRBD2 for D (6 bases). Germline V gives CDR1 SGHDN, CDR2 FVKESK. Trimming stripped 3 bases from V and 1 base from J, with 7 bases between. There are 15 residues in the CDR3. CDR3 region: CASSQLASGANVLTF. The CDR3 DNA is TGTGCCAGCAGCCAGCTAGCGTCTGGGGCCAACGTCCTGACTTTC.

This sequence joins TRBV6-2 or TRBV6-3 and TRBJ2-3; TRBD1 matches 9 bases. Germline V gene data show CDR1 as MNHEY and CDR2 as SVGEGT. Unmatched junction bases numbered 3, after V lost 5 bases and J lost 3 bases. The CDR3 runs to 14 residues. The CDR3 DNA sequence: TGTGCCAGCAGTCCCGGGACAGGGACAGATACGCAGTATTTT. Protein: CASSPGTGTDTQYF.

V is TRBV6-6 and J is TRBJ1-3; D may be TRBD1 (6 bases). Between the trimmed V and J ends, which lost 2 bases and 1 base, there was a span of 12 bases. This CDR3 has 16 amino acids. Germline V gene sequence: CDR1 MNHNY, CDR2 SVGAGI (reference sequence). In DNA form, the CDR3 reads TGTGCCAGCAGTTACCCCCGGACAGTTTCTGGAAACACCATATATTTT. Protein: CASSYPRTVSGNTIYF.

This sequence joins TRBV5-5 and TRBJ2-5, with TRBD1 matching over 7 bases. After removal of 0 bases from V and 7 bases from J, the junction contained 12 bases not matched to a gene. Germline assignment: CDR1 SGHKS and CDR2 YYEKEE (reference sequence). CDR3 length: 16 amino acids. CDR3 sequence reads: CASSLAWQGERGTQYF. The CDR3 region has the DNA TGTGCCAGCAGCTTGGCCTGGCAGGGGGAGAGGGGGACCCAGTACTTC.

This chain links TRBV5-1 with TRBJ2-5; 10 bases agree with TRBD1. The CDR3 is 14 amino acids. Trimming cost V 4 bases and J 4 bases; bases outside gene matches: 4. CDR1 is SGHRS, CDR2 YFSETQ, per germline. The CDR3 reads CASSPTGGLETQYF. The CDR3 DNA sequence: TGCGCCAGCAGCCCGACAGGGGGCTTAGAGACCCAGTACTTC.

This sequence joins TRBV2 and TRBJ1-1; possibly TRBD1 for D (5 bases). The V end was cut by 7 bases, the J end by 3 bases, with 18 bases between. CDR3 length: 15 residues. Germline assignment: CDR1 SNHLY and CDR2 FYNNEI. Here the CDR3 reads CASMPAPGRHTEAFF. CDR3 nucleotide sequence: TGTGCCAGCATGCCCGCCCCAGGGAGGCACACTGAAGCTTTCTTT.

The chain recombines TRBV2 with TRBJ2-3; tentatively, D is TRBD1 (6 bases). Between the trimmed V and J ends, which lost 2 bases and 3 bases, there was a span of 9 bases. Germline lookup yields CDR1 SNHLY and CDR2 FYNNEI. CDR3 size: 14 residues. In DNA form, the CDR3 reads TGTGCCAGCAGTGAAAGAGGGGGAACAGATACGCAGTATTTT. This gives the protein CASSERGGTDTQYF.

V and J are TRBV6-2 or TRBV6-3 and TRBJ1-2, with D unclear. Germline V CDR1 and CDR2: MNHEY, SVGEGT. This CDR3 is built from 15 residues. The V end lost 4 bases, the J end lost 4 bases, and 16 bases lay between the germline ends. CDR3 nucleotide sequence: TGTGCCAGCAGTTCTGCGGGGTCCCCTATCTATGGCTACACCTTC. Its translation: CASSSAGSPIYGYTF.

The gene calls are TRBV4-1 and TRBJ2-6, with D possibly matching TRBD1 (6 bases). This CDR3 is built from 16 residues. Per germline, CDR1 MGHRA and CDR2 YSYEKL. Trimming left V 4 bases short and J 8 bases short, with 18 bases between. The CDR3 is CASSRGTGTRTNVLTF. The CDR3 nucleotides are TGCGCCAGCAGCCGCGGTACCGGGACAAGGACCAACGTCCTGACTTTC.

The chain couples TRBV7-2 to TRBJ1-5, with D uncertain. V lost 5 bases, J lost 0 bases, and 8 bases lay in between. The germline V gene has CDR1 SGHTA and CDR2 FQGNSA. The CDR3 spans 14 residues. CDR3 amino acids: CASSPSGSNQPQHF. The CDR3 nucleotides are TGTGCCAGCAGCCCGAGCGGTAGCAATCAGCCCCAGCATTTT.

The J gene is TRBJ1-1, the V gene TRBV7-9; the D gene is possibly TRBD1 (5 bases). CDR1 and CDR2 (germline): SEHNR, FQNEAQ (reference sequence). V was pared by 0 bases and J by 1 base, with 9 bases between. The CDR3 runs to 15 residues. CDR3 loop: CASSLAGPQNTEAFF. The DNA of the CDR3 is TGTGCCAGCAGCTTAGCGGGGCCACAGAACACTGAAGCTTTCTTT.

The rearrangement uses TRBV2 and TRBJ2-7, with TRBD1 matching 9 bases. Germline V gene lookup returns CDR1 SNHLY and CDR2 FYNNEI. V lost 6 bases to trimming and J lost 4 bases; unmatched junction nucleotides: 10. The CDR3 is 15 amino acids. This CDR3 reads CASRGGQGWSYEQYF. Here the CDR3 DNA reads TGTGCCAGCAGGGGAGGACAGGGGTGGAGTTACGAGCAGTACTTC.

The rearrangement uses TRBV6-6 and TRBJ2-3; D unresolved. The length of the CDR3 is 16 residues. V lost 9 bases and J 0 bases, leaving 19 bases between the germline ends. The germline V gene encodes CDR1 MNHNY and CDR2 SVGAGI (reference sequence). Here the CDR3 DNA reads TGTGCCAGTACTAAGATTCAGAAAGTGAGCACAGATACGCAGTATTTT. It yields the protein CASTKIQKVSTDTQYF.

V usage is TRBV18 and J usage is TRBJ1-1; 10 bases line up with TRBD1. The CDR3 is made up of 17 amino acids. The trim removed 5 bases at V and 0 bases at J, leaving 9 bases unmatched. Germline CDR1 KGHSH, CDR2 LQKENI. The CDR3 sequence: CASSTGQGGRMNTEAFF. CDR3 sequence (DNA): TGTGCCAGCTCAACAGGACAGGGGGGCCGCATGAACACTGAAGCTTTCTTT.

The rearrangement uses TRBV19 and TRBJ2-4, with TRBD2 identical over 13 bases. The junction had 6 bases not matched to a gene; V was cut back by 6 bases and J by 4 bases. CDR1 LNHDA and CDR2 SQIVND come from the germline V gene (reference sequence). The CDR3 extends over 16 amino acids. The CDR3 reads CASSGLAGAGKNIQYF. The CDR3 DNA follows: TGTGCCAGTAGCGGACTAGCGGGGGCCGGGAAAAACATTCAGTACTTC.

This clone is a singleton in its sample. The CDR3 sequence is CASSEQPGDNVLTF. Written as DNA, the CDR3 is TGCGCCAGCAGTGAGCAGCCCGGAGACAACGTCCTGACTTTC. The rearrangement links TRBV10-2 to TRBJ2-6; no clear D gene. The germline CDR1 and CDR2 sequences are WSHSY and SAAADI. This CDR3 is 14 amino acids long. The ends were cut back, 2 bases at V and 9 bases at J, with 11 bases in the middle.

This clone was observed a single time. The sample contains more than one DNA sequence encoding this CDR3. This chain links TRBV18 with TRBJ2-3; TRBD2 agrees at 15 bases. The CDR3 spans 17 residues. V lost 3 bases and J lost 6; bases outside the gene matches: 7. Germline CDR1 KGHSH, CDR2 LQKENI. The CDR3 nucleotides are TGTGCCAGCTCACCTCCGGGACTAGCGGGGGGTCCTGATACGCAGTATTTT. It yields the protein CASSPPGLAGGPDTQYF.

The CDR3 reads CASSQEVSGKMETQYF. The CDR3 region has the DNA TGTGCCAGCAGCCAAGAAGTGTCAGGGAAGATGGAGACCCAGTACTTC. V usage is TRBV4-2 and J usage is TRBJ2-5, with a possible D match to TRBD1 (5 bases). The CDR3 consists of 16 residues. CDR1 is LGHNA and CDR2 is YNFKEQ in the germline V gene. The V and J ends lost 0 bases and 5 bases respectively, with 16 bases between them.

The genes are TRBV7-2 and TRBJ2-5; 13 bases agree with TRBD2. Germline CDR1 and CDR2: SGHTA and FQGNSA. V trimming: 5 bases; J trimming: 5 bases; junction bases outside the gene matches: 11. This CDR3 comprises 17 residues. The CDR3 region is CASSILAGGLGKETQYF. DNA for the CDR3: TGTGCCAGCAGCATACTAGCGGGGGGGCTGGGTAAGGAGACCCAGTACTTC.

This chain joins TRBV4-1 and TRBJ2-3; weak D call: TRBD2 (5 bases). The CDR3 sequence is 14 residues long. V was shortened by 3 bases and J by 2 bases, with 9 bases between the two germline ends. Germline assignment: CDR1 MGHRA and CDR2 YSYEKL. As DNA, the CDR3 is TGCGCCAGCAGCCACCGGACTTACACAGATACGCAGTATTTT. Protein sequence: CASSHRTYTDTQYF.